The 28 T cell receptor beta chains in this list originate from one sample, sequenced in a study of T cell responses to AZD1222 COVID-19 vaccine. Some clones are missing from TCRdb's copy, which holds only in-frame ones; the method was immunoSEQ multiplex PCR. The table lists about 130,000 clones, 80% to 95% of them singletons. The specimen comprised peripheral blood, sampled 28 days after the second AZD1222 dose. The source of these receptors is an adult who received the AZD1222 COVID-19 vaccine.

The chain combines TRBV28 with TRBJ1-5; TRBD1 matches at 7 bases. The CDR3 loop spans 14 amino acids. The germline CDR1 and CDR2 sequences are MDHEN and SYDVKM. After removal of 4 bases from V and 5 bases from J, the junction contained 5 bases not matched to a gene. The CDR3 nucleotides are TGTGCCAGCAGTTCCGGGACAGATTATCAGCCCCAGCATTTT. It codes for CASSSGTDYQPQHF.

This chain connects TRBV5-1 to TRBJ1-5; D ambiguous. In germline, CDR1 is SGHRS, CDR2 YFSETQ. CDR3 size: 15 residues. Trimming stripped 7 bases from V and 2 bases from J, with 16 bases between. The CDR3 sequence: CASQEGTGRNQPQHF. The CDR3 bases are TGCGCCAGCCAGGAGGGAACCGGGCGCAATCAGCCCCAGCATTTT.

This chain joins TRBV4-2 and TRBJ1-1; D ambiguous. Germline V gene sequence: CDR1 LGHNA, CDR2 YNFKEQ. CDR3 length equals 14 residues. V dropped 1 base and J dropped 2 bases, with 8 bases sitting between them. The chain's CDR3 is CASSQGQHNTEAFF. CDR3 coding DNA: TGTGCCAGCAGCCAAGGCCAGCATAACACTGAAGCTTTCTTT.

This clone is a singleton in its sample. CDR3: CASSPGYAYGYTF. As DNA, the CDR3 is TGTGCCAGCAGCCCAGGTTACGCTTATGGCTACACCTTC. The chain couples TRBV7-9 to TRBJ1-2; D unresolved. The CDR3 sequence is 13 residues long. Germline V CDR1 and CDR2: SEHNR, FQNEAQ (reference sequence). The V and J ends lost 5 bases and 5 bases respectively, with 12 bases between them.

This clone has just a few counts. The chain joins TRBV7-2 to TRBJ1-4; 9 bases are a match to TRBD1. The CDR3 loop spans 15 amino acids. Germline CDR1 is SGHTA and CDR2 is FQGNSA. J gave up 10 bases and V 2 bases, and 8 bases lay outside the gene matches. The CDR3 spells CASSLPRTGVGKLFF. The CDR3 nucleotides are TGTGCCAGCAGCTTACCCCGGACAGGGGTGGGAAAACTGTTTTTT.

The chain is built from TRBV10-3 and TRBJ2-1, with D perhaps matching TRBD1 (6 bases). V was trimmed by 2 bases and J by 4 bases, leaving 9 bases between them. CDR1 is ENHRY and CDR2 is SYGVKD in the germline V gene. The CDR3 sequence is 14 residues long. In nucleotides, the CDR3 is TGTGCCATCAGTGAGGGACAGAAATACAATGAGCAGTTCTTC. Residues: CAISEGQKYNEQFF.

The chain has TRBV3-1 (or the pseudogene TRBV3-2) and TRBJ1-3; unclear D gene. The V gene's germline CDR1 is LGHDT and CDR2 YNNKEL (reference sequence). Trimming stripped 3 bases from V and 8 bases from J, with 14 bases between. The CDR3 loop spans 14 amino acids. The CDR3 here is CASSQRSRVDTIYF. DNA for the CDR3: TGTGCCAGCAGCCAGAGGTCACGGGTTGACACCATATATTTT.

V gene TRBV19 combines with J gene TRBJ2-1; 14 bases map to TRBD2. V lost 4 bases to trimming and J lost 0 bases; unmatched junction nucleotides: 8. Germline-derived CDR1 and CDR2 are LNHDA and SQIVND (reference sequence). This CDR3 is 19 amino acids long. As DNA, the CDR3 is TGTGCCAGTAGTACCCGGGGACTAGCGGGGGTGAGCTCCTACAATGAGCAGTTCTTC. Its translation is CASSTRGLAGVSSYNEQFF. Full variable domain (outside the CDR3, taken from reference TRBV19 and TRBJ2-1): DGGITQSPKYLFRKEGQNVTLSCEQNLNHDAMYWYRQDPGQGLRLIYYSQIVNDFQKGDIAEGYSVSREKKESFPLTVTSAQKNPTAFYLCASSTRGLAGVSSYNEQFFGPGTRLTVL.

This sequence joins TRBV12-3 or TRBV12-4 and TRBJ1-5; no clear D gene. The CDR3 has 11 residues. The V and J ends lost 3 bases and 11 bases respectively, with 8 bases between them. CDR3 bases: TGTGCCAGCAGTTTGGGCCGCACCCAGCATTTT. This gives the protein CASSLGRTQHF.

The chain has TRBV18 and TRBJ1-1; D unclear. The length of the CDR3 is 14 residues. V lost 6 bases and J lost 0, with 11 bases in between. Germline loops: CDR1 KGHSH, CDR2 LQKENI. The CDR3 DNA is TGTGCCAGCTCTCGTGAGGAGTTGAACACTGAAGCTTTCTTT. Amino acids: CASSREELNTEAFF.

The rearrangement uses TRBV30 and TRBJ1-1; TRBD1 is a possible D gene (5 bases). The CDR3 is made up of 12 amino acids. V lost 5 bases, J lost 0 bases, and 7 bases lay in between. Germline V gene lookup returns CDR1 GTSNPN and CDR2 SVGIG (reference sequence). The CDR3: CAWGHMNTEAFF. In DNA, the CDR3 is TGTGCCTGGGGACATATGAACACTGAAGCTTTCTTT.

The chain links TRBV28 to TRBJ2-2; D gene uncertain. Germline CDR1 reads MDHEN; CDR2 reads SYDVKM. V was pared by 6 bases and J by 13 bases, with 15 bases between. This CDR3 comprises 12 residues. This CDR3 is CASSPAVGRLFF. CDR3 bases: TGTGCCAGCAGCCCGGCGGTGGGCCGGCTGTTTTTT.

The chain links TRBV5-6 to TRBJ1-2, with TRBD1 identical over 9 bases. Germline V gene sequence: CDR1 SGHDT, CDR2 YYEEEE. This CDR3 spans 14 amino acids. Unmatched junction bases numbered 7, after V lost 4 bases and J lost 6 bases. Here the CDR3 DNA reads TGTGCCAGCAGCCCCGGGACAGGGATCAATGGCTACACCTTC. It is translated as CASSPGTGINGYTF.

This clone showed up just once. This CDR3 is CASSLTGVLGSGANVLTF. For the CDR3, the DNA is TGTGCCAGCAGTTTGACAGGGGTCTTGGGTTCTGGGGCCAACGTCCTGACTTTC. The chain recombines TRBV2 with TRBJ2-6; 8 nucleotides match TRBD1. The CDR3 extends over 18 amino acids. Unmatched junction bases numbered 10, after V lost 5 bases and J lost 1 base. Germline V gene sequence: CDR1 SNHLY, CDR2 FYNNEI.

In this sample, this clone turned up a few times. V usage is TRBV7-9 and J usage is TRBJ2-7; 7 bases line up with TRBD1. Trimming took 5 bases from V and 4 from J; bases not matched to a gene: 5. Germline V lookup: CDR1 SEHNR, CDR2 FQNEAQ (reference sequence). This CDR3 has 13 residues. The CDR3 region has the DNA TGTGCCAGCAGCCAGGGGACAGATTACGAGCAGTACTTC. Its protein is CASSQGTDYEQYF.

The chain recombines TRBV7-2 with TRBJ2-2, with TRBD2 as a possible D gene (5 bases). Trimming stripped 5 bases from V and 2 bases from J, with 18 bases between. This CDR3 region has 17 residues. Germline CDR1 is SGHTA and CDR2 is FQGNSA. The DNA for the CDR3 is TGTGCCAGCAGCCAGTACGGGTTCCGGGGAAACACCGGGGAGCTGTTTTTT. It translates to CASSQYGFRGNTGELFF.

This clone was seen a handful of times. The gene calls are TRBV9 and TRBJ2-2; 10 positions match TRBD2. Germline CDR1 SGDLS, CDR2 YYNGEE. The CDR3 is 17 amino acids. V lost 4 bases and J lost 3; bases outside the gene matches: 9. CDR3 DNA: TGTGCCAGCAGCCCCCGGAGCGGGGGGGTAGACACCGGGGAGCTGTTTTTT. Its translation: CASSPRSGGVDTGELFF.

V gene TRBV5-1 combines with J gene TRBJ1-4; D might be TRBD1 (6 bases). CDR3 length: 15 amino acids. Germline CDR1 SGHRS, CDR2 YFSETQ. V lost 3 bases and J 4 bases, leaving 13 bases between the germline ends. The CDR3 nucleotides read TGCGCCAGCAGCTACAGACAGGCCTTTAATGAAAAACTGTTTTTT. Its protein is CASSYRQAFNEKLFF.

V is TRBV2 and J is TRBJ1-6; perhaps TRBD1 as D (6 bases). CDR1 and CDR2 from the germline V gene are SNHLY and FYNNEI. The length of the CDR3 is 14 residues. V lost 3 bases and J 7 bases, leaving 10 bases between the germline ends. CDR3 sequence: CASSEQGINSPLHF. The CDR3 DNA reads TGTGCCAGCAGTGAGCAGGGGATCAATTCACCCCTCCACTTT.

The CDR3 bases are TGCGCCAGCAGCGTGATGGCGGACACTGAAGCTTTCTTT. The encoded protein is CASSVMADTEAFF. The rearrangement links TRBV5-1 to TRBJ1-1; D is undetermined. Germline-derived CDR1 and CDR2 are SGHRS and YFSETQ. With 4 bases removed from V and 3 bases from J, the gap between germline ends came to 10 bases. This CDR3 has 13 amino acids. The variable domain in full, completed from reference TRBV5-1 and TRBJ1-1, reads KAGVTQTPRYLIKTRGQQVTLSCSPISGHRSVSWYQQTPGQGLQFLFEYFSETQRNKGNFPGRFSGRQFSNSRSEMNVSTLELGDSALYLCASSVMADTEAFFGQGTRLTVV.

This chain connects TRBV7-9 to TRBJ1-2, with D unresolved. The CDR3 has 13 residues. Per germline, CDR1 SEHNR and CDR2 FQNEAQ (reference sequence). The V gene lost 1 base and the J gene lost 4 bases, with 7 bases spanning the gap. The CDR3 spells CASSLGGSYGYTF. DNA for the CDR3: TGTGCCAGCAGCTTAGGGGGAAGCTATGGCTACACCTTC.

V gene TRBV5-4 combines with J gene TRBJ2-1; weak D call: TRBD2 (7 bases). There are 13 residues in the CDR3. The ends were cut back, 5 bases at V and 14 bases at J, with 20 bases in the middle. The germline V gene has CDR1 SGHNT and CDR2 YYREEE (reference sequence). This CDR3 reads CASRGGALGVEFF. The CDR3 coding sequence is TGTGCCAGCAGAGGGGGGGCCTTGGGTGTCGAGTTCTTC.

The CDR3 nucleotides read TGTGCCAGCAGCTTGGGACAGTTCTACGAGCAGTACTTC. Protein sequence: CASSLGQFYEQYF. V usage is TRBV7-2 and J usage is TRBJ2-7; 7 bases map to TRBD1. Losses at the gene ends were 3 bases for V and 3 bases for J; bases not matched to a gene: 2. Per germline, CDR1 SGHTA and CDR2 FQGNSA. The CDR3 spans 13 residues.

The chain carries TRBV7-6 and TRBJ1-2; maybe TRBD1 (5 bases). The germline V gene has CDR1 SGHVS and CDR2 FNYEAQ. The CDR3 covers 13 residues. V lost 5 bases and J lost 2, with 9 bases in between. CDR3 DNA sequence: TGTGCCAGCAGCCTGGGACGGAACTATGGCTACACCTTC. It codes for CASSLGRNYGYTF. The variable domain in full, completed from reference TRBV7-6 and TRBJ1-2, reads GAGVSQSPRYKVTKRGQDVALRCDPISGHVSLYWYRQALGQGPEFLTYFNYEAQQDKSGLPNDRFSAERPEGSISTLTIQRTEQRDSAMYRCASSLGRNYGYTFGSGTRLTVV.

V usage is TRBV6-2 or TRBV6-3 and J usage is TRBJ1-4; D call uncertain. Germline-derived CDR1 and CDR2 are MNHEY and SVGEGT. The V end was cut by 6 bases, the J end by 0 bases, with 20 bases between. The CDR3 is 18 amino acids. CDR3 amino acids: CASSPKAGIGATNEKLFF. The CDR3 bases are TGTGCCAGCAGCCCTAAGGCGGGGATTGGCGCAACTAATGAAAAACTGTTTTTT.

V gene TRBV10-3 combines with J gene TRBJ1-2; D not certain. Germline V gene sequence: CDR1 ENHRY, CDR2 SYGVKD. Trimming cost V 7 bases and J 8 bases, with 20 bases left between them. The CDR3 spans 14 residues. CDR3: CAITPSGIGNGYTF. The CDR3 DNA follows: TGTGCCATCACCCCCTCAGGCATCGGGAACGGCTACACCTTC.

The sample holds one count of this clone. The chain combines TRBV27 with TRBJ2-5; 13 bases fit TRBD2. The CDR3 consists of 16 residues. Germline V gives CDR1 MNHEY, CDR2 SMNVEV (reference sequence). V shed 3 bases, J shed 2 bases, and the junction held 3 bases outside the gene matches. The CDR3 here is CASSFILAGGQETQYF. The CDR3 coding sequence is TGTGCCAGCAGTTTCATACTAGCGGGGGGGCAAGAGACCCAGTACTTC.

The rearrangement uses TRBV28 and TRBJ2-1; a possible D gene is TRBD2 (5 bases). Germline V gives CDR1 MDHEN, CDR2 SYDVKM. V shed 5 bases and J shed 3 bases, with 14 bases lying between them. CDR3 length: 15 residues. DNA of the CDR3: TGTGCCAGCAGTCTTTCGGGCGGGCTCTACAATGAGCAGTTCTTC. This gives the protein CASSLSGGLYNEQFF.